Sequencing of this TCR beta chain was carried out in a study of cytomegalovirus exposure and HLA in healthy donors. With 60 Vbeta and 13 Jbeta primers, the PCR was carried out. Assay: immunoSEQ multiplex PCR; the TCRdb copy retains only in-frame clones and omits some. The sample gives 150,000 to 200,000 clones, 87% of which show up once; over 0.2% is in the top ten. The germline V gene encodes CDR1 SGHNT and CDR2 YYREEE (reference sequence). This CDR3 spans 15 amino acids. The trim removed 5 bases at V and 6 bases at J, leaving 11 bases unmatched. This sequence was found in a girl under three years old in good health and CMV-seronegative. The chain carries TRBV5-4 and TRBJ2-1; 7 bases are shared with TRBD1. Sequencing used PBMCs. The CDR3 DNA follows: TGTGCCAGCAGGTACCGGGACAGCAGCCCCAATGAGCAGTTCTTC. The encoded protein is CASRYRDSSPNEQFF. The variable domain in full, with the rest retrieved from reference TRBV5-4 and TRBJ2-1, is ETGVTQSPTHLIKTRGQQVTLRCSSQSGHNTVSWYQQALGQGPQFIFQYYREEENGRGNFPPRFSGLQFPNYSSELNVNALELDDSALYLCASRYRDSSPNEQFFGPGTRLTVL.